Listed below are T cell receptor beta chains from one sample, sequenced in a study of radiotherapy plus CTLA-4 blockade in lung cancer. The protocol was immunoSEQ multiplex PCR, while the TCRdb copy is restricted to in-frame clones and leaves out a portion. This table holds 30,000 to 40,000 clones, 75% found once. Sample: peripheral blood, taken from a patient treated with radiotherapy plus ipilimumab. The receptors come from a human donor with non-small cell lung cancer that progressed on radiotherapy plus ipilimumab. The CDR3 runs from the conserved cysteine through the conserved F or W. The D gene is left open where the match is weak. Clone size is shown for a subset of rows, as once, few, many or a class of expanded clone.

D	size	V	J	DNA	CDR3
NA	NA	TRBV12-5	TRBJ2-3	TGTGCTAGTGCCCAGGGGGATACGCAGTATTTT	CASAQGDTQYF
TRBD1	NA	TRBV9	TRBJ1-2	TGTGCCAGCAGCGCGGGACAGGGTGGAGACTATGGCTACACCTTC	CASSAGQGGDYGYTF
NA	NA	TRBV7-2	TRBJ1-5	TGTGCCAGCAGCTTAGACCCATCCAATCAGCCCCAGCATTTT	CASSLDPSNQPQHF
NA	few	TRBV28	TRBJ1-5	TGTGCCAGCAGTTTATGGGACGGTAGCAATCAGCCCCAGCATTTT	CASSLWDGSNQPQHF
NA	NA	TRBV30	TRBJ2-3	TGTGCCTGGAGCCCCGCACCTAGCAGGACGCAGTATTTT	CAWSPAPSRTQYF
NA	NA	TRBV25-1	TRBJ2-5	TGTGCCAGCACTACTAAGGGGTCCAAAAAGACCCAGTACTTC	CASTTKGSKKTQYF
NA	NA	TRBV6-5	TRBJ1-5	TGTGCCAGCAGCGATGGCCCGCTCCAGCCCCAGCATTTT	CASSDGPLQPQHF
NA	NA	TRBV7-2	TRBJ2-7	TGTGCCAGCAGCTCCCCACTTTGGGTGGGGGAGCAGTACTTC	CASSSPLWVGEQYF
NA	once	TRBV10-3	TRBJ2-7	TGTGCCATCAGCCCCTCCTACGAGCAGTACTTC	CAISPSYEQYF
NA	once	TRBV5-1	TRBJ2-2	TGCGCCAGCAGCACAAGGACGGCGAACACCGGGGAGCTGTTTTTT	CASSTRTANTGELFF
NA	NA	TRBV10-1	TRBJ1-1	TGCGCCAGCAGCCAGGACAGCCACACTGAAGCTTTCTTT	CASSQDSHTEAFF
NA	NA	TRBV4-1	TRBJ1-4	TGCGCCAGCAGCCCGGGTAATGAAAAACTGTTTTTT	CASSPGNEKLFF
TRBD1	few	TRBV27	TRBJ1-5	TGTGCCAGCGGGCCCGTGGACAGGGTGGGCGTCAATCAGCCCCAGCATTTT	CASGPVDRVGVNQPQHF
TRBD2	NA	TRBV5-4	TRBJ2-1	TGTGCCAGCAGCTTAGCGGGAAGATCCTACAATGAGCAGTTCTTC	CASSLAGRSYNEQFF
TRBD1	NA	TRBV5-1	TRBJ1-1	TGCGCCAGCAGCTTACAGGGGTGGGGGAACACTGAAGCTTTCTTT	CASSLQGWGNTEAFF
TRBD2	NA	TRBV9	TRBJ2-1	TGTGCCAGCAGCTCTAGCGGGGGGGGCTACAATGAGCAGTTCTTC	CASSSSGGGYNEQFF
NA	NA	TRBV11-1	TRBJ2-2	TGTGCCAGCAGCCCCGAGGGGTATACCGGGGAGCTGTTTTTT	CASSPEGYTGELFF
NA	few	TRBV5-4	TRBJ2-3	TGTGCCAGCAGCCTCACAGATACGCAGTATTTT	CASSLTDTQYF
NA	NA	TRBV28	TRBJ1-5	TGTGCCAGCAGCTTTTCAGTCGGGGCCCAGCATTTT	CASSFSVGAQHF
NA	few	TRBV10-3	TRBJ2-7	TGTGCCATCAGTGACGGTAAACGGACCCCCTACGAGCAGTACTTC	CAISDGKRTPYEQYF
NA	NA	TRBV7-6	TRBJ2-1	TGTGCCAGCAGCTTAGGCGGAAGGTCTGGTGAGCAGTTCTTC	CASSLGGRSGEQFF
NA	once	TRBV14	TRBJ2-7	TGTGCCAGCAGCCAAGGGCAGCTAGGCAGGGGTTCCTACGAGCAGTACTTC	CASSQGQLGRGSYEQYF
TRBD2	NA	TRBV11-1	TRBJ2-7	TGTGCCAGCAGACTGGGGGGACTAGACAGTGACGAGCAGTACTTC	CASRLGGLDSDEQYF
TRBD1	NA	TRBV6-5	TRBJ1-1	TGTGCCAGCAGCGCAGGGGGGGCCACTGAAGCTTTCTTT	CASSAGGATEAFF
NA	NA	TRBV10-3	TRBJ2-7	TGTGCCATCAGTGCAGGTGCGTACGAGCAGTACTTC	CAISAGAYEQYF
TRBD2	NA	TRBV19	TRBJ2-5	TGTGCCAGTAGTTTCCGACTAGCGGGGGGCGGAGAGACCCAGTACTTC	CASSFRLAGGGETQYF